Listed below are T cell receptor beta chains from one sample, sequenced in a study of T-cell reconstitution after alpha-beta-depleted transplantation in children. TCRdb passed the PCR reads through MiXCR, listing each CDR3 protein once. The sample gives 400,000 to 500,000 distinct CDR3 sequences, roughly a tenth of which show up once; 5% to 6.5% is in the top ten. Material: PBMCs from the stem cell graft donor, obtained from the stem cell graft. These receptor sequences come from a human donor who donated a stem cell graft to a child with acute myeloid leukemia. CDR3s include the opening cysteine and the closing phenylalanine or tryptophan. A D gene is named only where the DNA matches it firmly. Some rows have no size entry. The others give once, few or many, or a class for an expanded clone.

DNA	CDR3	J	size	V	D
TGTGCCAGCAGCTCCCCGTGGGGAAACTATGGCTACACCTTC	CASSSPWGNYGYTF	TRBJ1-2	many	TRBV28	.
TGTGCCAGCAGCTCGATCCCCGGAAGTAGCTCCTCCGGAGATACGCAGTATTTT	CASSSIPGSSSSGDTQYF	TRBJ2-3	.	TRBV6-2/TRBV6-3	.
TGTGCCAGCAGTTACTCCTTGGGAGCGGGAGTCACAGATACGCAGTATTTT	CASSYSLGAGVTDTQYF	TRBJ2-3	few	TRBV6-5	TRBD2
TGCAGCGTCTCGCCCGGGACAGGGGACCATGAGCAGTTCTTC	CSVSPGTGDHEQFF	TRBJ2-1	many	TRBV29-1	TRBD1
TGTGCCAGCAGTTACAACGACGATTCCTACGAGCAGTACTTC	CASSYNDDSYEQYF	TRBJ2-7	few	TRBV6-5	.
TGTGCCAGCAGCTTTGGACTAGCGGGAGGAGACGAGCAGTACTTC	CASSFGLAGGDEQYF	TRBJ2-7	.	TRBV7-3	TRBD2
TGTGCCAGCAGCGGAGAGACTAGCGGGGGGAGCACAGATACGCAGTATTTT	CASSGETSGGSTDTQYF	TRBJ2-3	many	TRBV5-6	TRBD2
TGCAGCGTTGAAGTTGAGAAGAGCGCCTACGAGCAGTACTTC	CSVEVEKSAYEQYF	TRBJ2-7	few	TRBV29-1	.
TGCAGTGCTTTCAACGGGGGGGCTGGGAATGAGCAGTTCTTC	CSAFNGGAGNEQFF	TRBJ2-1	few	TRBV20-1	TRBD2
TGTGCCAGCATGAGGGCCTTGGGGACCCAGTACTTC	CASMRALGTQYF	TRBJ2-5	.	TRBV6-2/TRBV6-3	.
TGTGCCAGCAGTTTAACCGGGAACAACTACAATGAGCAGTTCTTC	CASSLTGNNYNEQFF	TRBJ2-1	few	TRBV12-3/TRBV12-4	.
TGCGCCAGCAGCTTGGCCCCGGGGGCTGTTCAGCCCCAGCATTTT	CASSLAPGAVQPQHF	TRBJ1-5	.	TRBV5-1	.
TGTGCCAGCAATGCCTTTGGACAGGGGGCTGGCTACACCTTC	CASNAFGQGAGYTF	TRBJ1-2	.	TRBV12-3/TRBV12-4	TRBD1
TGCAGCGTTGGGCAGGGCCTGAACACTGAAGCTTTCTTT	CSVGQGLNTEAFF	TRBJ1-1	many	TRBV29-1	.
TGTGCCAGCAGTAGGACAGGTGTCACACCCCTCCACTTT	CASSRTGVTPLHF	TRBJ1-6	few	TRBV12-3/TRBV12-4	TRBD1
TGCGCCAGCAGATTTGCCGAACAGGTTGAAGCTTTCTTT	CASRFAEQVEAFF	TRBJ1-1	few	TRBV5-1	.
TGTGCCAGCAGGATAGCGGGAGAGTACAATGAGCAGTTCTTC	CASRIAGEYNEQFF	TRBJ2-1	.	TRBV12-3/TRBV12-4	TRBD2
TGCGCCAGCAGCTTTCAGGACACTGAAACCGGGGAGCTGTTTTTT	CASSFQDTETGELFF	TRBJ2-2	.	TRBV5-1	.
TGCAGCACAGGACAGGGGGCGGGGAATGAGCAGTTCTTC	CSTGQGAGNEQFF	TRBJ2-1	few	TRBV29-1	TRBD1
TGCAGTGCCACCGCACCCGGACTAGCGGCCGGGGAGACCCAGTACTTC	CSATAPGLAAGETQYF	TRBJ2-5	few	TRBV20-1	TRBD2
TGCGCCAGCAGCTCCGGAAATAGCGGGGGGGCCTACAATGAGCAGTTCTTC	CASSSGNSGGAYNEQFF	TRBJ2-1	many	TRBV5-1	TRBD2
TGTGCCAGCAGAGCCTGGGGGCCCGGGGAGCTGTTTTTT	CASRAWGPGELFF	TRBJ2-2	.	TRBV7-2	.
TGTGCCAGCAGTAAAGGTAGCGGGCCGAACAATGAGCAGTTCTTC	CASSKGSGPNNEQFF	TRBJ2-1	many	TRBV12-3/TRBV12-4	TRBD2
TGCAGTGCTAGATTATCGGGAAGCACTGAAGCTTTCTTT	CSARLSGSTEAFF	TRBJ1-1	.	TRBV20-1	.
TGCGCCAGCAGTGAGTCAACGGGACTAGCGGGATCGGCGCAGTACTTC	CASSESTGLAGSAQYF	TRBJ2-7	few	TRBV10-2	TRBD2
TGTGCCACCAGCCGAGCGGGGCGGGAGATGGATACGCAGTATTTT	CATSRAGREMDTQYF	TRBJ2-3	few	TRBV15	TRBD2
TGTGCCAGCACCTTGCCCGGGACAGTGATTTACAATGAGCAGTTCTTC	CASTLPGTVIYNEQFF	TRBJ2-1	.	TRBV7-8	TRBD1
TGTGCCAGCAGTCACGGGGTGGGGGCGAGCAATCAGCCCCAGCATTTT	CASSHGVGASNQPQHF	TRBJ1-5	.	TRBV6-5	.
TGTGCCACCAGTGATGCCTCCGGGACATCCGTCACAGATACGCAGTATTTT	CATSDASGTSVTDTQYF	TRBJ2-3	.	TRBV24-1	.
TGCAGTGCTAGAGAGCAGGGGAGAACCTACGAGCAGTACTTC	CSAREQGRTYEQYF	TRBJ2-7	.	TRBV20-1	.
TGCGCCAGCAGCTTCAGACAGGGGTCAGTTTCCAAAAACATTCAGTACTTC	CASSFRQGSVSKNIQYF	TRBJ2-4	few	TRBV5-1	TRBD1
TGCGCCAGCAGCACCCAAGAGACCCAGTACTTC	CASSTQETQYF	TRBJ2-5	many	TRBV18	.
TGCGCCAGCAGCCCGACAGGGCAGAATGAAAAACTGTTTTTT	CASSPTGQNEKLFF	TRBJ1-4	many	TRBV5-1	TRBD1
TGTGCCAGCAGCTTGGAGGTGGTTGCCTCCCGTCGCGCGCAGTATTTT	CASSLEVVASRRAQYF	TRBJ2-3	.	TRBV5-4	.
TGTGCCAGCAGCAAAGAACAGGGTGCGTACGAGCAGTACTTC	CASSKEQGAYEQYF	TRBJ2-7	few	TRBV12-3/TRBV12-4	.
TGTGCCATCAGTGAGTCGGCAGGCCCTACCGGGGAGCTGTTTTTT	CAISESAGPTGELFF	TRBJ2-2	few	TRBV10-3	.
TGTGCCAGCTCGACCTCCGGGACAGGGGGCGCTCAGGTCACCTACGAGCAGTACTTC	CASSTSGTGGAQVTYEQYF	TRBJ2-7	.	TRBV18	TRBD1
TGCAGTGCTAGCCCTAGCACCGGGGAGCTGTTTTTT	CSASPSTGELFF	TRBJ2-2	.	TRBV20-1	.
TGTGCCAGCAGTGACTCAGACAGGGGCTCCTACAATGAGCAGTTCTTC	CASSDSDRGSYNEQFF	TRBJ2-1	few	TRBV6-4	TRBD1
TGCAGTGCAGGGAGAATATCTGGAAACACCATATATTTT	CSAGRISGNTIYF	TRBJ1-3	few	TRBV20-1	.
TGCGCCAGCAGCTTTCAGGGTGCGCAGTATTTT	CASSFQGAQYF	TRBJ2-3	few	TRBV5-1	.
TGTGCCAGCAGTTTTCAGCGGGAGGCCGGGGAGCTGTTTTTT	CASSFQREAGELFF	TRBJ2-2	few	TRBV12-3/TRBV12-4	TRBD2
TGTGCCAGCAGCTTCCGGGACAGGGACTGGACCCTCCACTTT	CASSFRDRDWTLHF	TRBJ1-6	.	TRBV3-1	TRBD1
TGCAGTGCGGCAACTTCCGGGACAGGGATCTACGAGCAGTACTTC	CSAATSGTGIYEQYF	TRBJ2-7	.	TRBV20-1	TRBD1
TGTGCCAGCAAGTCCCCTCTAGCGGGCTATCTGAACACTGAAGCTTTCTTT	CASKSPLAGYLNTEAFF	TRBJ1-1	many	TRBV6-1	.
TGCGCCAGCAGCTTGGTTGGGCTCAACAATGAGCAGTTCTTC	CASSLVGLNNEQFF	TRBJ2-1	many	TRBV5-1	.
TGCGCCAGCAGCTTGAACAGGTTGGAGACCCAGTACTTC	CASSLNRLETQYF	TRBJ2-5	.	TRBV5-1	.
TGTGCCACCCGGACGGGGGGAAACACTGAAGCTTTCTTT	CATRTGGNTEAFF	TRBJ1-1	few	TRBV12-3/TRBV12-4	.